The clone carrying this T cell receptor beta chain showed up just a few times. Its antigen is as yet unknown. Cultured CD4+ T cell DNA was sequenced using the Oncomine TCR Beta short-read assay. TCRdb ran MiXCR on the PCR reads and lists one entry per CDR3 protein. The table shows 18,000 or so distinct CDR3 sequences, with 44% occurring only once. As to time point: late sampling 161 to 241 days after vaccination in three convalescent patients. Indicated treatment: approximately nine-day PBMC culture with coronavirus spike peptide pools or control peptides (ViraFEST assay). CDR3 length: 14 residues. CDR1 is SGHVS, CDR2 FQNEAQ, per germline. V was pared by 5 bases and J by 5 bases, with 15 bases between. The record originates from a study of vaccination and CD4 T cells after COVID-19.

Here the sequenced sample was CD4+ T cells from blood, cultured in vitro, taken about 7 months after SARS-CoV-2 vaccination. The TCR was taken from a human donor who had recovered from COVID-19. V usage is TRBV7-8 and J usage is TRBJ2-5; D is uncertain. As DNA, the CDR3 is TGTGCCAGCAGCCCCGTGGTCCGTACGGAGACCCAGTACTTC. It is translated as CASSPVVRTETQYF.